These 19 T cell receptor beta chains came from one sample sequenced in a study of graft-versus-host responses after intestinal transplantation (dated by TCRdb to about 2021). The time point label corresponds to: cells obtained before transplantation from donor or recipient. Library generation was performed with the immunoSEQ multiplex PCR assay. TCRdb stores this immuneACCESS table with in-frame sequences only. Part of the clones is absent; in the studies checked, under half of the shortfall reflects unresolved V genes, and no reason is known for the rest. This sample lists some 110,000 clones; just under 95% were detected once. Together, the top ten hold approximately 1.2% of the sample. What these receptors recognize is not known. The sequences come from unstimulated CD8+ T cells sorted from spleen or lymph node cells, collected before transplant. The receptor source for this set is a human donor who was the organ donor for an intestinal transplant.

The rearrangement links TRBV19 to TRBJ1-5; no clear D gene. Germline loops: CDR1 LNHDA, CDR2 SQIVND (reference sequence). The germline V and J ends were trimmed by 3 bases and 2 bases, with 2 bases remaining between them. The length of the CDR3 is 12 residues. The CDR3: CASSMGNQPQHF. The CDR3 nucleotides are TGTGCCAGTAGTATGGGCAATCAGCCCCAGCATTTT. The full variable domain, its missing parts supplied by reference TRBV19 and TRBJ1-5, is DGGITQSPKYLFRKEGQNVTLSCEQNLNHDAMYWYRQDPGQGLRLIYYSQIVNDFQKGDIAEGYSVSREKKESFPLTVTSAQKNPTAFYLCASSMGNQPQHFGDGTRLSIL.

The chain joins TRBV7-9 to TRBJ2-7, with a tentative D call TRBD2 (6 bases). Per germline, CDR1 SEHNR and CDR2 FQNEAQ (reference sequence). The CDR3 spans 15 residues. V dropped 5 bases and J dropped 5 bases, with 19 bases sitting between them. In nucleotides, the CDR3 is TGTGCCAGCAGCGACGATCCGGGGGATTTGGACGAGCAGTACTTC. It translates to CASSDDPGDLDEQYF.

The J gene is TRBJ2-1, the V gene TRBV2; 10 nucleotides match TRBD1. V lost 5 bases and J lost 6; bases outside the gene matches: 1. The CDR3 contains 13 residues. The germline gives CDR1 SNHLY, CDR2 FYNNEI. CDR3 sequence (DNA): TGTGCCAGCAGTTGGACAGGGGGCAATGAGCAGTTCTTC. Encoded protein: CASSWTGGNEQFF.

The chain uses TRBV21-1 and TRBJ1-1; the table's D call, TRBD1, has no DNA check behind it. TRBV21-1 is reported as a pseudogene. This CDR3 spans 15 amino acids. CDR3 sequence: CASSDWTGGVTEAFF. The DNA of the CDR3 is TGTGCCAGCAGCGACTGGACAGGCGGGGTCACTGAAGCTTTCTTT.

The genes are TRBV7-9 and TRBJ2-7, with 12 bases lining up with TRBD2. J lost 5 bases, V lost 5 bases, and 13 bases had no gene match. The CDR3 spans 17 residues. Germline V gives CDR1 SEHNR, CDR2 FQNEAQ (reference sequence). The CDR3 region has the DNA TGTGCCAGCAGCCCGACTAGCGGGAGTCTCGCGTCGAACGAGCAGTACTTC. Protein sequence: CASSPTSGSLASNEQYF.

In nucleotides, the CDR3 is TGCGCCAGCAGCTTAGAAATTCCGAAGTACAATGAGCAGTTCTTC. It encodes CASSLEIPKYNEQFF. The chain is built from TRBV5-1 and TRBJ2-1; D is uncertain. Germline-derived CDR1 and CDR2 are SGHRS and YFSETQ. The CDR3 loop spans 15 amino acids. V shed 2 bases and J shed 4 bases, with 13 bases lying between them.

The V gene is TRBV7-2, the J gene TRBJ2-5, with TRBD1 matching 11 bases. The germline gives CDR1 SGHTA, CDR2 FQGNSA. The ends lost 6 bases at V and 6 bases at J; junction bases unmatched: 9. The CDR3 spans 15 residues. CDR3: CASSYPGQGDKTQYF. The CDR3 bases are TGTGCCAGCAGTTATCCGGGACAGGGGGACAAGACCCAGTACTTC.

In nucleotides, the CDR3 is TGTGCCAGCAGCTCTGCCGCCGGGACGTACACCGGGGAGCTGTTTTTT. Amino acid sequence: CASSSAAGTYTGELFF. The chain couples TRBV7-9 to TRBJ2-2; D possibly matches TRBD1 or TRBD2 (5 bases each). The CDR3 has 16 amino acids. With 4 bases removed from V and 3 bases from J, the gap between germline ends came to 15 bases. Per the germline V gene, CDR1 is SEHNR and CDR2 is FQNEAQ (reference sequence).

J is TRBJ2-7 and V is TRBV10-1, with 12 bases fitting TRBD2. Per germline, CDR1 WNHNN and CDR2 SYGVQD (reference sequence). CDR3 length: 17 amino acids. Trimming at V came to 0 bases and at J to 8 bases, leaving 11 bases not matched to a gene. The CDR3 spells CASSESPRTSGNFKQYF. Here the CDR3 DNA reads TGCGCCAGCAGTGAGTCCCCTCGGACTAGCGGGAATTTCAAGCAGTACTTC.

The genes are TRBV29-1 and TRBJ1-2; D is ambiguous. This CDR3 has 12 amino acids. From germline, CDR1 is SQVTM and CDR2 ANQGSEA. Deletions cut 4 bases from V and 8 bases from J, with 14 bases between. The CDR3 region is CSVVIGMTGYTF. CDR3 in DNA: TGCAGCGTTGTAATAGGAATGACCGGCTACACCTTC.

The chain uses TRBV7-2 and TRBJ2-1, with 8 nucleotides matching TRBD1. Trimming at V came to 5 bases and at J to 9 bases, leaving 9 bases not matched to a gene. The germline gives CDR1 SGHTA, CDR2 FQGNSA. The CDR3 covers 14 residues. The CDR3 DNA reads TGTGCCAGCAGCCCGACAGGGGAAATTGGTGAGCAGTTCTTC. This sequence encodes CASSPTGEIGEQFF.

CDR3 DNA: TGCGCCAGCAGCCCCCCTGGGGGCGGGAGGGCCTTTGGCACAGATACGCAGTATTTT. It specifies CASSPPGGGRAFGTDTQYF. V usage is TRBV4-1 and J usage is TRBJ2-3; 9 nucleotides align to TRBD2. V trimming: 4 bases; J trimming: 1 base; junction bases outside the gene matches: 15. CDR1 MGHRA and CDR2 YSYEKL come from the germline V gene. There are 19 residues in the CDR3.

The count of this clone is one. V and J are TRBV6-5 and TRBJ1-4, with 9 bases matching TRBD1. CDR3 size: 14 residues. The V gene's germline CDR1 is MNHEY and CDR2 SVGAGI. Trimming took 7 bases from V and 7 from J; bases not matched to a gene: 7. CDR3 protein: CASTPSGQGEKLFF. DNA for the CDR3: TGTGCCAGCACCCCTTCGGGACAGGGTGAAAAACTGTTTTTT.

The CDR3 reads CASSQETSLDEQFF. CDR3 DNA sequence: TGCGCCAGCAGCCAAGAAACTAGCTTGGATGAGCAGTTCTTC. V usage is TRBV4-1 and J usage is TRBJ2-1, with a tentative D call TRBD2 (6 bases). The germline V gene encodes CDR1 MGHRA and CDR2 YSYEKL. The ends were cut back, 0 bases at V and 8 bases at J, with 11 bases in the middle. There are 14 residues in the CDR3.

The chain recombines TRBV29-1 with TRBJ2-7, with a tentative D call TRBD2 (6 bases). V shed 6 bases and J shed 7 bases, with 19 bases lying between them. This CDR3 has 13 amino acids. CDR1 is SQVTM and CDR2 is ANQGSEA in the germline V gene. In DNA, the CDR3 is TGCAGCGTCCCTATTGGGGGGTCTCGGGAGCAGTACTTC. It yields the protein CSVPIGGSREQYF.

This clone occurred once. This sequence joins TRBV28 and TRBJ1-1, with D unresolved. There are 15 residues in the CDR3. V shed 2 bases and J shed 0 bases, with 10 bases lying between them. Germline lookup yields CDR1 MDHEN and CDR2 SYDVKM. This chain's CDR3 is CASSLNGLLNTEAFF. The DNA of the CDR3 is TGTGCCAGCAGTTTAAACGGACTCCTGAACACTGAAGCTTTCTTT.

The chain employs TRBV27 and TRBJ1-4; unclear D gene. The V gene's germline CDR1 is MNHEY and CDR2 SMNVEV (reference sequence). The CDR3 runs to 15 residues. Trimming shortened V by 5 bases and J by 2 bases, and 12 bases separated the two germline ends. CDR3 DNA sequence: TGTGCCAGCAGTCCCGATTTCGGGACTAATGAAAAACTGTTTTTT. Residues: CASSPDFGTNEKLFF.

The V gene is TRBV11-2, the J gene TRBJ1-1; TRBD1 might be the D (5 bases). Trimming took 6 bases from V and 3 from J, leaving 8 bases between them. This CDR3 spans 12 amino acids. Germline loops: CDR1 SGHAT, CDR2 FQNNGV. The CDR3 DNA follows: TGTGCCAGCAGGGGGGGGTACACTGAAGCTTTCTTT. This gives the protein CASRGGYTEAFF. The full variable domain, with the rest looked up from reference TRBV11-2 and TRBJ1-1, is EAGVAQSPRYKIIEKRQSVAFWCNPISGHATLYWYQQILGQGPKLLIQFQNNGVVDDSQLPKDRFSAERLKGVDSTLKIQPAKLEDSAVYLCASRGGYTEAFFGQGTRLTVV.

This sequence joins TRBV27 and TRBJ2-3; D gene unclear. The CDR3 is made up of 11 amino acids. V lost 6 bases and J lost 6, with 7 bases in between. CDR1 and CDR2 (germline): MNHEY, SMNVEV (reference sequence). CDR3 DNA: TGTGCCAGCAGCCCTCTCGATACGCAGTATTTT. Its translation: CASSPLDTQYF.